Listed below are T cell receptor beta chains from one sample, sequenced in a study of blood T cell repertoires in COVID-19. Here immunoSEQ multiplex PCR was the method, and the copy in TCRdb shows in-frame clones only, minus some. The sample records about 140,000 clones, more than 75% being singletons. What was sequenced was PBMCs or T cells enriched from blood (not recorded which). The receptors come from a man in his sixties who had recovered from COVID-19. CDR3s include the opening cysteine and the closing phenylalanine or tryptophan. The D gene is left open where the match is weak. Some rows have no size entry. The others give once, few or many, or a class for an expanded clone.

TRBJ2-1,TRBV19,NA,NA,CASSIIPRGYNEQFF,TGTGCCAGTAGTATTATACCCAGGGGCTACAATGAGCAGTTCTTC
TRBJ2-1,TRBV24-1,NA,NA,CATSDPRSGPYNEQFF,TGTGCCACCAGTGACCCGAGGAGCGGGCCCTACAATGAGCAGTTCTTC
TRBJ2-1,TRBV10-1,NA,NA,CASSEGGINEQFF,TGCGCCAGCAGTGAAGGGGGTATTAATGAGCAGTTCTTC
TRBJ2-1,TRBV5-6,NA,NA,CASSLALGGNEQFF,TGTGCCAGCAGCTTGGCCTTGGGAGGCAATGAGCAGTTCTTC
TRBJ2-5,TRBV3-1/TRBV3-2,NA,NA,CASSLRGAQETQYF,TGTGCCAGCAGCCTACGGGGGGCCCAAGAGACCCAGTACTTC
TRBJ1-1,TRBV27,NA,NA,CASYPTGLWNTEAFF,TGTGCCAGCTATCCAACGGGACTCTGGAACACTGAAGCTTTCTTT
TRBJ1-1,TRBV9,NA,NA,CASSRGLQGRTEAFF,TGTGCCAGCAGCAGAGGATTGCAGGGAAGGACTGAAGCTTTCTTT
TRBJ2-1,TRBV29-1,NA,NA,CSVEGGSYNEQFF,TGCAGCGTTGAGGGGGGCTCCTACAATGAGCAGTTCTTC
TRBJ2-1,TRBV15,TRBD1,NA,CATSRGDRGDEQFF,TGTGCCACCAGCAGAGGGGACAGAGGGGATGAGCAGTTCTTC
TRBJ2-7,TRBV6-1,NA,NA,CASSEALGRVHF,TGTGCCAGCAGTGAAGCGCTCGGCAGGGTGCACTTC
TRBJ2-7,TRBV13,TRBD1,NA,CASTRRQGAYEQYF,TGTGCCAGCACCCGGAGACAGGGGGCCTACGAGCAGTACTTC
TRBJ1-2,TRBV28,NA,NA,CASADSNYGYTF,TGTGCCAGCGCGGACAGTAACTATGGCTACACCTTC
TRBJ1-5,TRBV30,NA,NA,CAWSVNRRGGQPQHF,TGTGCCTGGAGTGTAAACAGGAGGGGTGGGCAGCCCCAGCATTTT
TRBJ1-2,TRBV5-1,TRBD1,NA,CASSSNDRVHYGYTF,TGCGCCAGCAGCAGCAACGACAGGGTCCACTATGGCTACACCTTC
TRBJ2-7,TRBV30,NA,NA,CAWKPLARGEQYF,TGTGCCTGGAAACCTCTAGCGAGGGGAGAGCAGTACTTC
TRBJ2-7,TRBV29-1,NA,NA,CSVGSGLAYEQYF,TGCAGCGTTGGTTCAGGGCTGGCCTACGAGCAGTACTTC
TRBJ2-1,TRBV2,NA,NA,CASSEQWEPYNEQFF,TGTGCCAGCAGTGAACAGTGGGAGCCCTACAATGAGCAGTTCTTC
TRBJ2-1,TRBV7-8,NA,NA,CASSLEIADRYNEQFF,TGTGCCAGCAGCTTAGAGATAGCGGATAGATACAATGAGCAGTTCTTC
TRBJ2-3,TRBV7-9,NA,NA,CASSFSDTQYF,TGTGCCAGCAGCTTCTCAGATACGCAGTATTTT
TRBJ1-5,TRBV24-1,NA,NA,CATSDGSRRPQHF,TGTGCCACCAGTGATGGGTCGAGGAGACCCCAGCATTTT
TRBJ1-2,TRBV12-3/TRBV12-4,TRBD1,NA,CASRVTGRYGYTF,TGTGCCAGCAGGGTGACAGGGCGGTATGGCTACACCTTC
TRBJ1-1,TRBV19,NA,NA,CASSILSGTEAFF,TGTGCCAGTAGTATTCTAAGCGGGACTGAAGCTTTCTTT
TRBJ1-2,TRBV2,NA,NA,CASSRQENYGYTF,TGTGCCAGCAGCCGACAGGAGAACTATGGCTACACCTTC
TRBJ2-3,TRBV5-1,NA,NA,CASSLVGTSTDTQYF,TGCGCCAGCAGCTTGGTGGGGACTAGCACAGATACGCAGTATTTT
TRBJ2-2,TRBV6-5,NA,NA,CASGLYYPELFF,TGTGCCAGCGGCCTGTACTACCCCGAGCTGTTTTTT
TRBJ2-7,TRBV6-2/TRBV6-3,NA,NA,CASSYRTTVHYDEQYF,TGTGCCAGCAGTTACCGGACGACAGTACACTATGACGAGCAGTACTTC
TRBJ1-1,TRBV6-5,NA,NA,CGGEHTEAFF,TGCGGAGGGGAGCACACTGAAGCTTTCTTT
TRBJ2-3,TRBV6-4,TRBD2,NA,CASSASGRVGDTQYF,TGTGCCAGCAGCGCTAGCGGGAGGGTGGGGGATACGCAGTATTTT
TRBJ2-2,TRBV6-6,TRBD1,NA,CASSGQVNTGELFF,TGTGCCAGCAGCGGACAGGTTAACACCGGGGAGCTGTTTTTT
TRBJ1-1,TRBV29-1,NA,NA,CSVAPGGLGNTEAFF,TGCAGCGTGGCCCCCGGGGGGCTAGGGAACACTGAAGCTTTCTTT
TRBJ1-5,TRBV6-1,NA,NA,CASSERSGPQHF,TGTGCCAGCAGTGAACGGTCAGGGCCCCAGCATTTT
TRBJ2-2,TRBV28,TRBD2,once,CASTQGLAGAGELFF,TGTGCCAGCACCCAAGGACTAGCGGGAGCCGGGGAGCTGTTTTTT
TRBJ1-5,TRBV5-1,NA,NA,CASSKTTGQPQHF,TGCGCCAGCAGCAAAACGACGGGGCAGCCCCAGCATTTT
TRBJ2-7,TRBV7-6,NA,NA,CASSLGGGEQYF,TGTGCCAGCAGCTTGGGGGGTGGGGAGCAGTACTTC
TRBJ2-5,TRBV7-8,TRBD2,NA,CASSSGTSGRYRETQYF,TGTGCCAGCAGTTCCGGGACTAGCGGGAGGTATCGGGAGACCCAGTACTTC
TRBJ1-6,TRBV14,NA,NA,CASSQDPGVNSPLHF,TGTGCCAGCAGCCAAGATCCAGGGGTAAATTCACCCCTCCACTTT
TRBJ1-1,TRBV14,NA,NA,CASSQIAEAFF,TGTGCCAGCAGCCAAATCGCTGAAGCTTTCTTT
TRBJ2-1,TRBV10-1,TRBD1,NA,CASSETGGYNEQFF,TGCGCCAGCAGTGAGACAGGGGGATACAATGAGCAGTTCTTC
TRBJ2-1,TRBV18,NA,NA,CASSPTAGWAGSKQFF,TGTGCCAGCTCACCTACGGCAGGATGGGCCGGGAGTAAGCAGTTCTTC
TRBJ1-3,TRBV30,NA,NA,CAWSQDSGNTIYF,TGTGCCTGGAGTCAGGACTCTGGAAACACCATATATTTT
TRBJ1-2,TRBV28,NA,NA,CASSFSGGRSGYTF,TGTGCCAGCAGTTTCTCGGGTGGTCGTTCTGGCTACACCTTC
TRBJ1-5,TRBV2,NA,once,CASGLKLGQPQHF,TGTGCCAGCGGACTGAAGCTTGGGCAGCCCCAGCATTTT
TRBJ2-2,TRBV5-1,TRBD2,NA,CASRTTSGGTGELFF,TGCGCCAGCCGCACCACTAGCGGGGGCACCGGGGAGCTGTTTTTT
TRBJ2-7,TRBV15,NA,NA,CATSREPGPSYEQYF,TGTGCCACCAGCAGAGAACCAGGGCCCTCCTACGAGCAGTACTTC
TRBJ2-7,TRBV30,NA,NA,CAWSTGFTDEQYF,TGTGCCTGGAGCACGGGGTTTACAGACGAGCAGTACTTC
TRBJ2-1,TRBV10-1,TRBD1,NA,CASSEGQGVSYNEQFF,TGCGCCAGCAGTGAGGGGCAGGGGGTCTCCTACAATGAGCAGTTCTTC
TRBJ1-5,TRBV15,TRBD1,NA,CATSSGQGSGQPQHF,TGTGCCACCAGCAGCGGACAGGGGAGCGGGCAGCCCCAGCATTTT
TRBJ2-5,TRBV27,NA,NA,CASSLRGRGETQYF,TGTGCCAGCAGTTTACGGGGTCGGGGGGAGACCCAGTACTTC
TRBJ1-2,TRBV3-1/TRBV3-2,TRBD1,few,CASSQRGQINYGYTF,TGTGCCAGCAGCCAACGGGGACAGATTAACTATGGCTACACCTTC
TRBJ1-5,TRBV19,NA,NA,CASSIVGGANQPQHF,TGTGCCAGTAGTATAGTGGGAGGGGCCAATCAGCCCCAGCATTTT
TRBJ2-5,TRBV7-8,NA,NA,CASSPSDWRMYQETQYF,TGTGCCAGCAGCCCCTCCGACTGGCGGATGTACCAAGAGACCCAGTACTTC
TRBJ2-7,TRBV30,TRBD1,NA,CACFGDREYEQYF,TGTGCCTGTTTTGGTGACAGGGAGTACGAGCAGTACTTC
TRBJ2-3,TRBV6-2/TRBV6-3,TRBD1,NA,CASSYGDRYTDTQYF,TGTGCCAGCAGTTACGGGGACAGGTACACAGATACGCAGTATTTT